This T cell receptor beta chain was recovered during a study of beta chain features in type 1 diabetes. Study conclusions and caveats: Type 1 diabetes patients showed a moderate but significant shortening of TCRB CDR3s in all four CD4+ subsets. For TCRB rearrangement, an influence of HLA type remained unresolved here.

In regard to this clone: Antigen specificity is unknown.

The entirety of the isolated RNA underwent reverse transcription, so expressed TCRB transcripts were sequenced. The assay was immunoSEQ multiplex PCR, and TCRdb's table has in-frame clones only and misses some. The sample has roughly 220,000 clones, around 15% seen once. Sorted populations all had greater than 95% purity. Germline-derived CDR1 and CDR2 are SNHLY and FYNNEI. With V trimmed by 0 bases and J by 9 bases, 5 bases remained unmatched. This CDR3 region has 15 residues. The rearrangement uses TRBV2 and TRBJ2-1; 10 nucleotides align to TRBD1. The sequence came from a man aged 30 to 45 with type 1 diabetes. Input material: naive CD4+ T cells from blood. The CDR3 DNA follows: TGTGCCAGCAGTGAAGCGCTTGGACAGGGGGGTGAGCAGTTCTTC. Amino acid sequence: CASSEALGQGGEQFF.